This T cell receptor beta chain came from a study of blood T cell repertoires in COVID-19 (dated by TCRdb to the early 2020s). Turning to the overall study: Samples covering the acute and convalescent phases of COVID-19 were provided by collaborators in the United States, Italy and Spain. Deeply sampled blood TCRbeta repertoires from subjects exposed to, actively infected with, or recovered from COVID-19 were included in the dataset. The repertoires were released in a freely available public database intended as a resource for research on the immune response to SARS-CoV-2. Where available, HLA class I and class II types were obtained from metadata supplied by the sample provider rather than from assay-based typing. The samples were drawn from the first 160 participants of the ongoing ImmuneRACE study and from 1,254 subjects provided by 6 global collaborators. The prospective study material was composed of cDNA or gDNA derived from T cells, B-cell-depleted T cells, or PBMCs. The sample metadata nearly always contained a de-identified subject ID, COVID-19 status, age in years and sex. What the research found in general, with its limitations: The amount of clinical and demographic metadata varied by source and participant and was provided uncurated.

TCRbeta CDR3 regions were amplified from genomic DNA by means of the immunoSEQ Assay, a bias-controlled multiplex PCR. For the original study's pipeline: The number of nucleated cells in each sample was estimated by amplification of reference gene primers within the assay. To quantify the absolute abundance of each unique TCRbeta CDR3 rearrangement, sequence reads were collapsed and filtered. For each sample, productive Simpson clonality was calculated by taking the square root of Simpson's diversity index across productive rearrangements. Held by TCRdb, this immuneACCESS table contains in-frame sequences only and omits some clones. Under half of the omission traces to an unresolved V gene where checked; the cause of the rest is unknown. V, J and clone size are taken as reported in that table, and D and trimming were inferred from the DNA itself. The sample includes 200,000 to 300,000 clones, with around 87% observed a single time. The ten largest clones take up 3% to 4% of the sample.

Participants in the prospective study were enrolled through a virtual design, were aged roughly 18 to 90 years, and lived in some 24 United States geographic areas. To assign participants to cohorts, the prospective study relied on clinical history that participants themselves reported in a screening survey and a study questionnaire. In the prospective study, whole blood, serum and a nasopharyngeal or oropharyngeal swab were collected from each participant by mobile phlebotomists. Additional blood draws and questionnaires over an approximately two-month period could optionally be provided by prospective study participants. Prospective study blood samples were shipped either frozen or at room temperature before DNA extraction. Turning to this clone: Which antigen it targets is not known. Base-call qualities are not available, and no considerably larger clone is one nucleotide away.

This TCR came from a woman between 40 and 55 years old with acute COVID-19. Sequencing used PBMCs or T cells enriched from blood (not recorded which).

This receptor carries the CDR3 CASSQEASSTDTQYF. The DNA sequence is given as TGTGCCAGCAGCCAAGAGGCTAGCTCCACAGATACGCAGTATTTT. This chain joins TRBV14 to TRBJ2-3; TRBD2 is a weak D gene call, 5 bases matching. The CDR1 and CDR2 encoded by the germline V gene are SGHDN and FVKESK. The CDR3 has 15 amino acids, counting the end cysteine and phenylalanine. Of all the DNA, just the CDR3 is kept, 45 bases in frame from base 1. V and J lose 0 bases and 2 bases, and a span of 9 bases separates them.